In this sample, the clone carrying this T cell receptor (beta chain) turned up many times. Its antigen is not known. This record comes from a study of identical twins. Regarding the study as a whole: Zero-insertion analyses might be partly confounded by invariant T cells like MAIT and iNKT. Modelling underestimated the level of out-of-frame TCR alpha sharing observed in monozygotic twins.

V lost 3 bases and J lost 2, with 11 bases in between. The CDR3 sequence is 14 residues long. In germline, CDR1 is SGHKS, CDR2 YYEKEE (reference sequence). Unique molecular identifiers were present on the cDNA, which also gained a universal primer site by template switching. TCRdb analysed the 5' RACE reads with MiXCR anew, one entry per CDR3 protein. Among 350,000 or so distinct CDR3 sequences listed, about 9% were seen once. This sequence joins TRBV5-5 and TRBJ1-1; D call uncertain. Specimen: naive T cells sorted from blood. The source of this sequence is a woman aged 50 to 60 in good health. For the CDR3, the DNA is TGTGCCAGCAGCTCGTTTACGGTTAACACTGAAGCTTTCTTT. Its translation: CASSSFTVNTEAFF.